The 31 T cell receptor beta chains below come from one sample, sequenced in a study of blood T cell repertoires in COVID-19. This table comes from immunoSEQ multiplex PCR, and its TCRdb copy is limited to in-frame clones, with some not included. This table holds 160,000 or so clones, 80% found once. The source material was peripheral blood. The receptors stem from a man in his 70s with active or convalescent COVID-19.

The V call is TRBV9, the J call TRBJ2-7; TRBD2 aligns across 8 bases. Germline CDR1 SGDLS, CDR2 YYNGEE. CDR3 length: 17 amino acids. Trimming cost V 4 bases and J 7 bases; bases outside gene matches: 19. This CDR3 reads CASSPGVDVAGTGEQYF. The CDR3 nucleotides are TGTGCCAGCAGCCCCGGGGTTGATGTAGCGGGAACGGGGGAGCAGTACTTC. The variable domain in full, completed from reference TRBV9 and TRBJ2-7, reads DSGVTQTPKHLITATGQRVTLRCSPRSGDLSVYWYQQSLDQGLQFLIQYYNGEERAKGNILERFSAQQFPDLHSELNLSSLELGDSALYFCASSPGVDVAGTGEQYFGPGTRLTVT.

V is TRBV2 and J is TRBJ2-7; D is uncertain. The CDR3 has 12 amino acids. CDR1 and CDR2 from the germline V gene are SNHLY and FYNNEI. Trimming removed 7 bases from V and 3 bases from J, with 10 bases in between. CDR3: CASTPRSYEQYF. The CDR3 region has the DNA TGTGCCAGCACCCCGCGGAGCTACGAGCAGTACTTC.

This clone has just a few counts. This chain uses TRBV20-1 with TRBJ2-1, with no clear D. Trimming took 5 bases from V and 4 from J, leaving 6 bases between them. The CDR3 runs 11 residues. Per germline, CDR1 DFQATT and CDR2 SNEGSKA (reference sequence). Written as DNA, the CDR3 is TGCAGTGCTCGACATTACAATGAGCAGTTCTTC. Amino acids: CSARHYNEQFF.

V gene TRBV2 combines with J gene TRBJ1-4; the match to TRBD1 covers 12 bases. This CDR3 has 15 residues. V dropped 6 bases and J dropped 8; count of bases not matched to a gene: 7. Germline CDR1 and CDR2: SNHLY and FYNNEI. The CDR3 sequence is CASSPFGTGGEKLFF. The CDR3, as DNA: TGTGCCAGCAGCCCATTCGGGACAGGGGGCGAAAAACTGTTTTTT.

CDR3 DNA sequence: TGCAGCGTGGGGAGTTATGGAAACACCATATATTTT. Translating gives CSVGSYGNTIYF. This rearrangement joins TRBV29-1 to TRBJ1-3; D remains ambiguous. Between the trimmed V and J ends, which lost 6 bases and 3 bases, there was a span of 9 bases. This CDR3 region has 12 residues. Looked up from germline, CDR1 is SQVTM and CDR2 is ANQGSEA.

The V and J genes are TRBV7-8 and TRBJ2-7; TRBD1 agrees at 7 bases. The CDR3 sequence is 16 residues long. After removal of 5 bases from V and 3 bases from J, the junction contained 13 bases not matched to a gene. Germline lookup yields CDR1 SGHVS and CDR2 FQNEAQ. CDR3 in amino acids: CASSRNTGESFYEQYF. DNA for the CDR3: TGTGCCAGCAGCAGAAACACAGGGGAAAGTTTCTACGAGCAGTACTTC.

This clone was recorded a few times. The rearrangement joins TRBV5-1 to TRBJ1-1, with D maybe TRBD1 (5 bases). This CDR3 region has 15 residues. The germline CDR1 and CDR2 sequences are SGHRS and YFSETQ. The V end lost 0 bases, the J end lost 0 bases, and 9 bases lay between the germline ends. The DNA for the CDR3 is TGCGCCAGCAGCTTGGTTAACAGGATGAACACTGAAGCTTTCTTT. Translated: CASSLVNRMNTEAFF. The full variable domain, with the rest looked up from reference TRBV5-1 and TRBJ1-1, is KAGVTQTPRYLIKTRGQQVTLSCSPISGHRSVSWYQQTPGQGLQFLFEYFSETQRNKGNFPGRFSGRQFSNSRSEMNVSTLELGDSALYLCASSLVNRMNTEAFFGQGTRLTVV.

This clone was detected only a few times. The gene calls are TRBV5-1 and TRBJ1-6; the match to TRBD1 covers 9 bases. The CDR3 covers 15 residues. Per the germline V gene, CDR1 is SGHRS and CDR2 is YFSETQ. Trimming removed 0 bases from V and 14 bases from J; junction bases left unmatched: 9. The DNA for the CDR3 is TGCGCCAGCAGCTTGGGCCCGGGACAGGGTGCGTCCCTCCACTTT. Amino acid sequence: CASSLGPGQGASLHF.

This chain links TRBV5-4 with TRBJ1-2; 10 bases fit TRBD1. The CDR3 spans 14 residues. With 6 bases clipped from V and 4 bases from J, the junction kept 6 bases outside the gene matches. Germline CDR1 SGHNT, CDR2 YYREEE (reference sequence). CDR3 amino acids: CASTATGGIYGYTF. CDR3 sequence (DNA): TGTGCCAGCACCGCGACAGGGGGCATCTATGGCTACACCTTC.

This clone was recorded a few times. V gene TRBV6-2 or TRBV6-3 combines with J gene TRBJ2-7; TRBD2 aligns across 8 bases. Losses at the gene ends were 3 bases for V and 5 bases for J; bases not matched to a gene: 3. CDR3 length: 13 amino acids. The germline CDR1 and CDR2 sequences are MNHEY and SVGEGT. The CDR3 coding sequence is TGTGCCAGCAGTTATAGCGGGGTCGACGAGCAGTACTTC. It specifies CASSYSGVDEQYF.

The chain recombines TRBV7-9 with TRBJ2-7, with D perhaps matching TRBD2 (5 bases). V was clipped by 3 bases and J by 3 bases, with 12 bases between them. The CDR3 consists of 14 residues. Germline V gives CDR1 SEHNR, CDR2 FQNEAQ (reference sequence). CDR3 nucleotides: TGTGCCAGCAGCTTGGAGGACGGAATCTACGAGCAGTACTTC. Translating gives CASSLEDGIYEQYF.

In nucleotides, the CDR3 is TGTGCCAGCAAACGGGGGACGGCCGGGGAGCTGTTTTTT. Translated, it gives CASKRGTAGELFF. This chain links TRBV6-5 with TRBJ2-2; a weak D match, TRBD2 (6 bases). The CDR3 runs 13 residues. Germline V gene sequence: CDR1 MNHEY, CDR2 SVGAGI. V gave up 7 bases and J gave up 6 bases, with 12 bases separating them.

This clone has a handful of counts. This chain uses TRBV2 with TRBJ2-3; TRBD2 matches at 11 bases. Germline lookup yields CDR1 SNHLY and CDR2 FYNNEI. The CDR3 has 17 amino acids. V lost 6 bases and J lost 2; bases outside the gene matches: 10. The CDR3 DNA reads as TGTGCCAGCAGGGCGAGACTGGGACTAGCGGACACAGATACGCAGTATTTT. Its translation is CASRARLGLADTDTQYF.

The chain combines TRBV2 with TRBJ1-3; D is unclear. The CDR3 extends over 15 amino acids. Germline V gene data show CDR1 as SNHLY and CDR2 as FYNNEI. V was cut by 3 bases and J by 0 bases, with 9 bases left in between. CDR3: CASSDGLPSGNTIYF. The CDR3 bases are TGTGCCAGCAGTGATGGCTTGCCCTCTGGAAACACCATATATTTT.

The chain recombines TRBV5-8 with TRBJ1-3, with D maybe TRBD1 (5 bases). V shed 0 bases and J shed 4 bases, with 11 bases lying between them. The CDR3 has 15 residues. Germline CDR1 is SGHTS and CDR2 is YDEGEE. This CDR3 reads CASSLEGREGNTIYF. DNA for the CDR3: TGTGCCAGCAGCTTGGAAGGCAGGGAAGGAAACACCATATATTTT. Filled out from reference TRBV5-8 and TRBJ1-3, the complete variable domain reads EAGVTQSPTHLIKTRGQQATLRCSPISGHTSVYWYQQALGLGLQFLLWYDEGEERNRGNFPPRFSGRQFPNYSSELNVNALELEDSALYLCASSLEGREGNTIYFGEGSWLTVV.

This clone was found a few times. The chain uses TRBV9 and TRBJ2-7; tentative D call: TRBD2 (5 bases). The ends were cut back, 0 bases at V and 7 bases at J, with 17 bases in the middle. The CDR3 has 15 residues. Germline V CDR1 and CDR2: SGDLS, YYNGEE. The CDR3 loop is CASSVGLSEGGEQYF. The DNA for the CDR3 is TGTGCCAGCAGCGTAGGGCTTTCTGAGGGTGGGGAGCAGTACTTC.

The table lists this clone with a few counts. The CDR3 DNA reads TGTGCTAGTCGGGCTAGCGGGAGTACCGGGGAGCTGTTTTTT. Translation: CASRASGSTGELFF. The gene calls are TRBV12-5 and TRBJ2-2, with 10 positions matching TRBD2. CDR3 size: 14 residues. CDR1 LGHNT and CDR2 FRNRAP come from the germline V gene. After removal of 8 bases from V and 5 bases from J, the junction contained 5 bases not matched to a gene.

V and J are TRBV5-4 and TRBJ2-3; 10 bases line up with TRBD1. The length of the CDR3 is 15 residues. J was trimmed by 3 bases and V by 3 bases; bases with no gene match: 4. Germline-derived CDR1 and CDR2 are SGHNT and YYREEE (reference sequence). The CDR3 protein is CASSSRTGGTDTQYF. CDR3 DNA: TGTGCCAGCAGCTCCCGGACAGGGGGGACAGATACGCAGTATTTT.

This clone was seen only a few times. This rearrangement joins TRBV9 to TRBJ1-3; no firm D call. The CDR3 is 15 amino acids. The germline CDR1 and CDR2 sequences are SGDLS and YYNGEE. V was cut by 4 bases and J by 3 bases, with 14 bases left in between. CDR3 DNA: TGTGCCAGCAGCCCAGGAATGTCACTTGGAAACACCATATATTTT. Its translation is CASSPGMSLGNTIYF.

The chain links TRBV7-9 to TRBJ2-5; 11 nucleotides agree with TRBD2. The CDR3 totals 16 residues. With V trimmed by 5 bases and J by 5 bases, 10 bases remained unmatched. Germline CDR1 reads SEHNR; CDR2 reads FQNEAQ (reference sequence). CDR3 amino acids: CASSAGFSGGAETQYF. The CDR3 DNA reads as TGTGCCAGCAGCGCCGGTTTTAGCGGGGGGGCGGAGACCCAGTACTTC.

This clone is a singleton in its sample. The sample has other DNA sequences that encode this CDR3 too. J is TRBJ2-5 and V is TRBV18; TRBD1 matches 11 bases. Trimming at V came to 3 bases and at J to 5 bases, leaving 5 bases not matched to a gene. CDR1 and CDR2 from the germline V gene are KGHSH and LQKENI. This CDR3 is 15 amino acids long. The CDR3 DNA reads as TGTGCCAGCTCACCGCCCGGACAGGGGGCGGAGACCCAGTACTTC. Translation gives CASSPPGQGAETQYF.

In DNA, the CDR3 is TGTGCCAGCAGCTTAGTCGGGACTAGCGGGGGGGCCAATGAGCAGTTCTTC. As protein: CASSLVGTSGGANEQFF. The rearrangement joins TRBV7-2 to TRBJ2-1, with 16 bases aligning to TRBD2. This CDR3 comprises 17 residues. Germline lookup yields CDR1 SGHTA and CDR2 FQGNSA. J was trimmed by 6 bases and V by 1 base; bases with no gene match: 3.

The rearrangement links TRBV7-9 to TRBJ2-3; 7 nucleotides agree with TRBD2. V lost 9 bases to trimming and J lost 0 bases; unmatched junction nucleotides: 6. Germline CDR1 SEHNR, CDR2 FQNEAQ (reference sequence). The CDR3 covers 14 residues. The CDR3 DNA sequence: TGTGCCAGTGGAGGGAGGGAAAGCACAGATACGCAGTATTTT. Protein product: CASGGRESTDTQYF. Full variable domain (missing parts from reference TRBV7-9 and TRBJ2-3): DTGVSQNPRHKITKRGQNVTFRCDPISEHNRLYWYRQTLGQGPEFLTYFQNEAQLEKSRLLSDRFSAERPKGSFSTLEIQRTEQGDSAMYLCASGGRESTDTQYFGPGTRLTVL.

Concerning this clone itself: The junction differs from germline at one of its ends, possibly a read error. The CDR3 sequence: CARSLAGAGGADTQYF. The CDR3, as DNA: TGCGCCCGCAGCTTGGCGGGGGCGGGGGGCGCAGATACGCAGTATTTT. This chain joins TRBV5-1 and TRBJ2-3; TRBD2 agrees at 8 bases. The V gene's germline CDR1 is SGHRS and CDR2 YFSETQ. The CDR3 has 16 amino acids.

J is TRBJ1-1 and V is TRBV3-1 (or the pseudogene TRBV3-2); perhaps TRBD1 as D (6 bases). CDR1 and CDR2 (germline): LGHDT, YNNKEL (reference sequence). Trimming took off 8 bases at V and 3 bases at J, with 16 bases between the two ends. The CDR3 consists of 14 residues. CDR3 sequence: CASRQMDSYTEAFF. In DNA form, the CDR3 reads TGTGCCAGCCGTCAAATGGACAGCTACACTGAAGCTTTCTTT.

As concerns this clone: Compared with germline, one end of the junction differs, possibly owing to a read error. This chain connects TRBV12-3 or TRBV12-4 to TRBJ1-5; D unclear. The CDR3 spans 12 residues. The CDR3 bases are TGTGCCAGCAGTCTAGCCGGGCAGCCCCAGCATTTT. Translation gives CASSLAGQPQHF.

The chain combines TRBV3-1 (or the pseudogene TRBV3-2) with TRBJ1-1, with TRBD1 matching 7 bases. The CDR3 loop spans 14 amino acids. V lost 2 bases to trimming and J lost 4 bases; unmatched junction nucleotides: 4. Per germline, CDR1 LGHDT and CDR2 YNNKEL (reference sequence). The CDR3 DNA reads TGTGCCAGCAGCCAATCCAGGGGGAGCACTGAAGCTTTCTTT. Protein sequence: CASSQSRGSTEAFF.

This chain joins TRBV10-2 and TRBJ1-4; 8 bases map to TRBD1. The CDR3 has 15 residues. Germline lookup yields CDR1 WSHSY and CDR2 SAAADI. V shed 6 bases and J 3 bases; nucleotides not matched to a gene: 6. As DNA, the CDR3 is TGCGCCAGCAGGCGGACAGGGAACTCTAATGAAAAACTGTTTTTT. Translation gives CASRRTGNSNEKLFF.

The chain links TRBV19 to TRBJ1-5; the match to TRBD1 covers 8 bases. Per the germline V gene, CDR1 is LNHDA and CDR2 is SQIVND (reference sequence). V trimming: 6 bases; J trimming: 2 bases; junction bases outside the gene matches: 12. This CDR3 has 17 amino acids. The CDR3 DNA reads as TGTGCCAGTAGCACCCCGAGACAGGGGACGGGCAATCAGCCCCAGCATTTT. Its protein product is CASSTPRQGTGNQPQHF.

The V and J genes are TRBV28 and TRBJ1-1, with D perhaps matching TRBD1 (5 bases). The CDR3 sequence is 15 residues long. Germline CDR1 reads MDHEN; CDR2 reads SYDVKM. Trimming removed 3 bases at V and 1 base at J, with 12 bases between. The CDR3 DNA is TGTGCCAGCAGTTTCTCGCAGGGTTGGAACACTGAAGCTTTCTTT. Translation gives CASSFSQGWNTEAFF.

The chain couples TRBV3-1 (or the pseudogene TRBV3-2) to TRBJ2-2; tentatively, D is TRBD2 (6 bases). Germline assignment: CDR1 LGHDT and CDR2 YNNKEL (reference sequence). Between the trimmed V and J ends, which lost 0 bases and 7 bases, there was a span of 18 bases. The CDR3 length is 17 residues. The CDR3: CASSQESWRDRNGELFF. DNA of the CDR3: TGTGCCAGCAGCCAAGAATCTTGGCGGGATAGGAACGGGGAGCTGTTTTTT.